This T cell receptor beta chain was documented in a study of identical twins. Germline V gene data show CDR1 as SNHLY and CDR2 as FYNNEI. This CDR3 contains 13 residues. V lost 7 bases, J lost 11 bases, and 5 bases stayed unmatched. TCRdb reprocessed the 5' RACE reads via MiXCR and lists one record per CDR3 protein. This table has 1.5 million to 2 million distinct CDR3 sequences, about 31% appearing once. No donor was unhealthy or non-Caucasian. This clonotype was seen a few times. This receptor was obtained from a newborn girl in good health. The sequenced material came from cord blood. The V and J genes are TRBV2 and TRBJ2-1; TRBD2 aligns across 13 bases. The CDR3 sequence is CASNRLAGGQQFF. CDR3 DNA sequence: TGTGCCAGCAACCGACTAGCGGGAGGCCAGCAGTTCTTC.